This T cell receptor beta chain was sequenced for a study of T cell repertoires in cytomegalovirus infection. Study-wide background: Public TCR beta signatures were indicative of both CMV infection and a matching HLA type. Overall study findings and caveats: The cumulative frequency of public TCR beta families distinguished individuals who carried CMV together with the relevant HLA.

On this clonotype: Its antigen is unidentified.

MiXCR, run by TCRdb on the reads, gives a single entry per CDR3 protein. Of some 320,000 distinct CDR3 sequences in the sample, roughly 9.5% were seen once. After removal of 5 bases from V and 1 base from J, the junction contained 4 bases not matched to a gene. CDR3 length equals 15 residues. Germline assignment: CDR1 SNHLY and CDR2 FYNNEI. This receptor was obtained from a human donor in good health (CMV status not recorded). Some clones in this sample may be carry-over from other donors' samples. Sequences were obtained from PBMCs. V usage is TRBV2 and J usage is TRBJ2-5, with 10 bases fitting TRBD2. CDR3 protein: CASSISGGPQETQYF. CDR3 in DNA: TGTGCCAGCAGTATTAGCGGGGGGCCCCAAGAGACCCAGTACTTC. Using reference TRBV2 and TRBJ2-5 for the parts outside the CDR3, the full variable domain is EPEVTQTPSHQVTQMGQEVILRCVPISNHLYFYWYRQILGQKVEFLVSFYNNEISEKSEIFDDQFSVERPDGSNFTLKIRSTKLEDSAMYFCASSISGGPQETQYFGPGTRLLVL.